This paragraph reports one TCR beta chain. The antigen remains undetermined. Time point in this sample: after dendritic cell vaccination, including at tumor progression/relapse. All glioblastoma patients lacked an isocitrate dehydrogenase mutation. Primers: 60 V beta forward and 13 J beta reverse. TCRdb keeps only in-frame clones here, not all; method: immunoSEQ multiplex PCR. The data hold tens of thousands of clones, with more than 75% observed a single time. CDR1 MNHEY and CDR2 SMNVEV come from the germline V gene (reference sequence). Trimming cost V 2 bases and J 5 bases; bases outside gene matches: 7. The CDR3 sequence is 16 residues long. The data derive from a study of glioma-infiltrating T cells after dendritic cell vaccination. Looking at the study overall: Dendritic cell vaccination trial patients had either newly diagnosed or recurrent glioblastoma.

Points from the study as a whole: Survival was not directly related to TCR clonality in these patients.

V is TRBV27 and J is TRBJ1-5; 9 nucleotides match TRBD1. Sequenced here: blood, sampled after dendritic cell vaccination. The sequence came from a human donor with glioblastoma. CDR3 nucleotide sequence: TGTGCCAGCAGTTTAGTAAGCGGGACAGGGCATCAGCCCCAGCATTTT. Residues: CASSLVSGTGHQPQHF.